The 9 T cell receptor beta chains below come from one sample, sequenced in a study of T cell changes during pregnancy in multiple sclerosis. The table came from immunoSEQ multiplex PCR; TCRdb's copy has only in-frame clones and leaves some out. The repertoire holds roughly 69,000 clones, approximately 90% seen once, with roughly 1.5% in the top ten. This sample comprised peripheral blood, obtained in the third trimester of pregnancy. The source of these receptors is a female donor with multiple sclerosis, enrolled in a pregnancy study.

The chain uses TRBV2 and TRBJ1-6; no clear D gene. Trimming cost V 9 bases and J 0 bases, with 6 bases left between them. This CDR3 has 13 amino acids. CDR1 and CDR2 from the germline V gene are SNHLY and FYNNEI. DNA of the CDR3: TGTGCCAGTACAAGCTCCTATAATTCACCCCTCCACTTT. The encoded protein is CASTSSYNSPLHF. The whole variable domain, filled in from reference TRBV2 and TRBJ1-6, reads EPEVTQTPSHQVTQMGQEVILRCVPISNHLYFYWYRQILGQKVEFLVSFYNNEISEKSEIFDDQFSVERPDGSNFTLKIRSTKLEDSAMYFCASTSSYNSPLHFGNGTRLTVT.

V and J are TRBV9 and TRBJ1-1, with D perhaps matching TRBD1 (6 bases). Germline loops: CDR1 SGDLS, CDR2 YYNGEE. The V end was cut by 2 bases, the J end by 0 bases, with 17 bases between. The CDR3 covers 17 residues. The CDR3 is CASSVSTGYQMNTEAFF. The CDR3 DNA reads TGTGCCAGCAGCGTCTCCACAGGGTACCAAATGAACACTGAAGCTTTCTTT.

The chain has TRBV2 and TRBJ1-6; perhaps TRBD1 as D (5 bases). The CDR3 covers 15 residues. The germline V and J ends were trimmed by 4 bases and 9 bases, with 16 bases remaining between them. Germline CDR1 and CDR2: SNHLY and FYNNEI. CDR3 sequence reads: CASSVTANARSPLHF. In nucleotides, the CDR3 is TGTGCCAGCAGTGTGACAGCTAATGCACGTTCACCCCTCCACTTT.

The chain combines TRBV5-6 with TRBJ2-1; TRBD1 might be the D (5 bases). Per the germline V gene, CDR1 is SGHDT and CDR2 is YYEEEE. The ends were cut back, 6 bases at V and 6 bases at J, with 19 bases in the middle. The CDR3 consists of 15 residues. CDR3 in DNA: TGTGCCAGCACCGCATTTTCTCCAGGGTTCAATGAGCAGTTCTTC. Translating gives CASTAFSPGFNEQFF.

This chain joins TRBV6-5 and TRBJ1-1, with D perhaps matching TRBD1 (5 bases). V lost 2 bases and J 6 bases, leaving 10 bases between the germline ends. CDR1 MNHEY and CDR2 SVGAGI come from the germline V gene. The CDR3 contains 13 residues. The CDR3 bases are TGTGCCAGCAGTTACGCAGGGAAGCCTGAAGCTTTCTTT. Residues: CASSYAGKPEAFF.

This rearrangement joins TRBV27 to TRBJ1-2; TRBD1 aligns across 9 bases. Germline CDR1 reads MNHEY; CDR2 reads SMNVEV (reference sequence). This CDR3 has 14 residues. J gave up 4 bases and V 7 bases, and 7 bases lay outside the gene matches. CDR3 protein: CASTRQGGSYGYTF. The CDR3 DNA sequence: TGTGCCAGCACTCGACAGGGGGGGTCCTATGGCTACACCTTC.

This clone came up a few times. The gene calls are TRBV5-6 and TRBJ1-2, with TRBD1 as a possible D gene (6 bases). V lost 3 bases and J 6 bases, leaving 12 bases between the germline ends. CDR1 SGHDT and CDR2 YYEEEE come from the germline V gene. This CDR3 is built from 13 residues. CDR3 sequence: CASSSLGGDGYTF. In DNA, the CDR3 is TGTGCCAGCAGCTCTCTAGGGGGGGATGGCTACACCTTC.

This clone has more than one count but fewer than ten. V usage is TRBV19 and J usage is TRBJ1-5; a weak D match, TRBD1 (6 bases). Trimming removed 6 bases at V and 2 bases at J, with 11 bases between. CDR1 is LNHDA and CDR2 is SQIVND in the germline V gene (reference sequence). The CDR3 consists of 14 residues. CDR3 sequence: CASSQGRGNQPQHF. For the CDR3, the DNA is TGTGCCAGTAGCCAGGGGCGAGGCAATCAGCCCCAGCATTTT.

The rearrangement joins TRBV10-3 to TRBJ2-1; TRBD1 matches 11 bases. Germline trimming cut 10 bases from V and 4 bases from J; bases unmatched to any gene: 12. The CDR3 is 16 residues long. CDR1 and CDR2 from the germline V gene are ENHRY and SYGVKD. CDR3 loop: CATQPTGTGGYNEQFF. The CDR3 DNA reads TGTGCCACCCAGCCTACCGGGACAGGGGGTTACAATGAGCAGTTCTTC.